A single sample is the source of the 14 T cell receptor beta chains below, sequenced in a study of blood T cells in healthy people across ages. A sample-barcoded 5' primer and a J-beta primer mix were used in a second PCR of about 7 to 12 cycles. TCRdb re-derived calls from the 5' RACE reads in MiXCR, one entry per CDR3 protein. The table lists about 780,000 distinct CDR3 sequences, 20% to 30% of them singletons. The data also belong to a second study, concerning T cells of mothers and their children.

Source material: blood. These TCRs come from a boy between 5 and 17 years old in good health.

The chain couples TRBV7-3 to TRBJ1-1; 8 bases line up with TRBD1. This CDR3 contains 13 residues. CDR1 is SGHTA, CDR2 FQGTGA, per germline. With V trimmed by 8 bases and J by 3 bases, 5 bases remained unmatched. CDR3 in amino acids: CASREDRDTEAFF. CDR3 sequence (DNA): TGTGCCAGCCGCGAGGACAGGGACACTGAAGCTTTCTTT.

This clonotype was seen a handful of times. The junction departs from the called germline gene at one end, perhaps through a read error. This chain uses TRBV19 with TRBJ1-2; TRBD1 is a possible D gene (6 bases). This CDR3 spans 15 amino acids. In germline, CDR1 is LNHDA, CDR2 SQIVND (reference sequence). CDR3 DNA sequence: TGCGCCAGTAGTATGGGTACGAACAGGGCAGAAGGCTACACCTTC. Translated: CASSMGTNRAEGYTF. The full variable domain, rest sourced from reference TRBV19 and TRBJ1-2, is DGGITQSPKYLFRKEGQNVTLSCEQNLNHDAMYWYRQDPGQGLRLIYYSQIVNDFQKGDIAEGYSVSREKKESFPLTVTSAQKNPTAFYLCASSMGTNRAEGYTFGSGTRLTVV.

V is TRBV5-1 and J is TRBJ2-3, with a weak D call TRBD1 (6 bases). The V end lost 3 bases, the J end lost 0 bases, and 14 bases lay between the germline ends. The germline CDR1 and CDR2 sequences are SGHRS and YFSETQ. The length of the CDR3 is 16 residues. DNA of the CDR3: TGCGCCAGCAGCTGGGGGCAAGGTCCTAGCACAGATACGCAGTATTTT. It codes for CASSWGQGPSTDTQYF. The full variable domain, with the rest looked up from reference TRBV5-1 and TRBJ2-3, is KAGVTQTPRYLIKTRGQQVTLSCSPISGHRSVSWYQQTPGQGLQFLFEYFSETQRNKGNFPGRFSGRQFSNSRSEMNVSTLELGDSALYLCASSWGQGPSTDTQYFGPGTRLTVL.

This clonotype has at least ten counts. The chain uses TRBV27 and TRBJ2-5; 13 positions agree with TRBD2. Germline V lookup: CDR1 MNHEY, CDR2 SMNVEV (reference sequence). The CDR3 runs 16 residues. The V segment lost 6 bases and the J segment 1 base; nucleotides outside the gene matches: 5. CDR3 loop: CASSQTSGGLQETQYF. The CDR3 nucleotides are TGTGCCAGCAGCCAGACTAGCGGGGGGCTCCAAGAGACCCAGTACTTC.

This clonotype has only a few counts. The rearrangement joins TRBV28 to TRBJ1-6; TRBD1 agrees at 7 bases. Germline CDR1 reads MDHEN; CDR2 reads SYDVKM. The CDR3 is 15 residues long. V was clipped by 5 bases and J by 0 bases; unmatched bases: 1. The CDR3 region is CASSAGGSYNSPLHF. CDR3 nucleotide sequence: TGTGCCAGCAGTGCAGGGGGCTCCTATAATTCACCCCTCCACTTT.

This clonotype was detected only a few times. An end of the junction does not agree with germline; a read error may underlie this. CDR3 bases: TGTGCCAGCTCACCAAGCCCTTACTATGGCCACACCTTC. This sequence encodes CASSPSPYYGHTF. The chain is built from TRBV18 and TRBJ1-2; D not certain. The length of the CDR3 is 13 residues. Germline CDR1 is KGHSH and CDR2 is LQKENI.

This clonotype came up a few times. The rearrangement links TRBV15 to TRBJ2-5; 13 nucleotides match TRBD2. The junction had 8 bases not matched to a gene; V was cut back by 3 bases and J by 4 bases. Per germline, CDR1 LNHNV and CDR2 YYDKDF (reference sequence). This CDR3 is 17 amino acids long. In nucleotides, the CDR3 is TGTGCCACCAGCAGGGAACTAGCGGGGGGGCCCGGAGAGACCCAGTACTTC. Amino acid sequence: CATSRELAGGPGETQYF.

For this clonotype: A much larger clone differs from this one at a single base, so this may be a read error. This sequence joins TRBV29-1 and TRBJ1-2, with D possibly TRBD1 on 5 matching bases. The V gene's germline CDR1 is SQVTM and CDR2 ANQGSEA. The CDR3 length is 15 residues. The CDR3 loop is CSVEEGLLANYDYTF. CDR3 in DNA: TGCAGCGTTGAAGAGGGGCTGTTAGCTAACTATGACTACACCTTC.

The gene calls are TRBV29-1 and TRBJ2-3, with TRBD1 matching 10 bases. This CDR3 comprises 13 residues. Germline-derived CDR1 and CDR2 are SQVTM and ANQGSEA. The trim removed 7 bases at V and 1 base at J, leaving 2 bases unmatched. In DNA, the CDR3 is TGCAGCGGCGGGACAGGGGGCACAGATACGCAGTATTTT. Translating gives CSGGTGGTDTQYF.

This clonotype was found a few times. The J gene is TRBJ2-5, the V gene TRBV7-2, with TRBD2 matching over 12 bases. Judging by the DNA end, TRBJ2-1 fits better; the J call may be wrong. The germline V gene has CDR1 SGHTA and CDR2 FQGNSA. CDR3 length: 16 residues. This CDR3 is CASSLVQLAGGYEQFF. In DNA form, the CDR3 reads TGTGCCAGCAGCTTAGTTCAACTAGCGGGGGGTTATGAGCAGTTCTTC.

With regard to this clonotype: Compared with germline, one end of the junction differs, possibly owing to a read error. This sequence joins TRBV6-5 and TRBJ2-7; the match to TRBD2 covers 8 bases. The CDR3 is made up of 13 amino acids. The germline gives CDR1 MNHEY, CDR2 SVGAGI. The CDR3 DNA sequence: TGCGCCAGCAGCTATAGCGGGGTGGGCGAGCAGTACTTC. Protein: CASSYSGVGEQYF.

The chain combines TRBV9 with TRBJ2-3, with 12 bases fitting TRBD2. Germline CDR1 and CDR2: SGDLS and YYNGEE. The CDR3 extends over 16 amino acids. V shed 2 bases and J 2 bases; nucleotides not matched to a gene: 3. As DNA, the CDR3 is TGTGCCAGCAGCGTCGGACTAGCGGGGATCACAGATACGCAGTATTTT. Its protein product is CASSVGLAGITDTQYF.

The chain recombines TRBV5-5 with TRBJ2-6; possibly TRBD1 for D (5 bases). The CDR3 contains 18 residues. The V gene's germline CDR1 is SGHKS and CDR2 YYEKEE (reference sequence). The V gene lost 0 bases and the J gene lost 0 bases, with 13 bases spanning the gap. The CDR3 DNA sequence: TGTGCCAGCAGCTTGGGTACCAGGGCCGTCTCTGGGGCCAACGTCCTGACTTTC. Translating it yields CASSLGTRAVSGANVLTF. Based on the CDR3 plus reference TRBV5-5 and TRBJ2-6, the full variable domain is DAGVTQSPTHLIKTRGQQVTLRCSPISGHKSVSWYQQVLGQGPQFIFQYYEKEERGRGNFPDRFSARQFPNYSSELNVNALLLGDSALYLCASSLGTRAVSGANVLTFGAGSRLTVL.

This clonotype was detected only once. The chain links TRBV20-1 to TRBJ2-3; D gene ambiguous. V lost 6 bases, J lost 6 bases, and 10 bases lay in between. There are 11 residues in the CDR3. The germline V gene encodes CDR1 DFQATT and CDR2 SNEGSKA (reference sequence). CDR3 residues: CSANKADTQYF. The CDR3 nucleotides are TGCAGTGCAAATAAAGCCGATACGCAGTATTTT.